What follows is one TCR beta chain and its context. The antigen remains unidentified. The record originates from a study of shared clonotypes between healthy human individuals. Selected positively for CCR7 and CD45RO-negative, naive CD8 cells excluded terminally differentiated effector memory CD45RA+ cells. Sequencing was performed with immunoSEQ multiplex PCR; in TCRdb, only in-frame clones are kept and a portion is missing. The sample shows about 610,000 clones, 96% of them seen only once. CDR3 length equals 14 residues. V lost 8 bases and J lost 2; bases outside the gene matches: 7. Germline V lookup: CDR1 SEHNR, CDR2 FQNEAQ (reference sequence). Study-level findings and limits: Around 5.4% of naive CD4 clonotypes were common to several donors.

This clonotype originated in a woman in her twenties or thirties in good health. V usage is TRBV7-9 and J usage is TRBJ2-3, with 7 bases fitting TRBD2. Sample: naive CD8+ T cells sorted from blood. The CDR3 region has the DNA TGTGCCAGCTGTGGGGACTACCACACAGATACGCAGTATTTT. Amino acid sequence: CASCGDYHTDTQYF.